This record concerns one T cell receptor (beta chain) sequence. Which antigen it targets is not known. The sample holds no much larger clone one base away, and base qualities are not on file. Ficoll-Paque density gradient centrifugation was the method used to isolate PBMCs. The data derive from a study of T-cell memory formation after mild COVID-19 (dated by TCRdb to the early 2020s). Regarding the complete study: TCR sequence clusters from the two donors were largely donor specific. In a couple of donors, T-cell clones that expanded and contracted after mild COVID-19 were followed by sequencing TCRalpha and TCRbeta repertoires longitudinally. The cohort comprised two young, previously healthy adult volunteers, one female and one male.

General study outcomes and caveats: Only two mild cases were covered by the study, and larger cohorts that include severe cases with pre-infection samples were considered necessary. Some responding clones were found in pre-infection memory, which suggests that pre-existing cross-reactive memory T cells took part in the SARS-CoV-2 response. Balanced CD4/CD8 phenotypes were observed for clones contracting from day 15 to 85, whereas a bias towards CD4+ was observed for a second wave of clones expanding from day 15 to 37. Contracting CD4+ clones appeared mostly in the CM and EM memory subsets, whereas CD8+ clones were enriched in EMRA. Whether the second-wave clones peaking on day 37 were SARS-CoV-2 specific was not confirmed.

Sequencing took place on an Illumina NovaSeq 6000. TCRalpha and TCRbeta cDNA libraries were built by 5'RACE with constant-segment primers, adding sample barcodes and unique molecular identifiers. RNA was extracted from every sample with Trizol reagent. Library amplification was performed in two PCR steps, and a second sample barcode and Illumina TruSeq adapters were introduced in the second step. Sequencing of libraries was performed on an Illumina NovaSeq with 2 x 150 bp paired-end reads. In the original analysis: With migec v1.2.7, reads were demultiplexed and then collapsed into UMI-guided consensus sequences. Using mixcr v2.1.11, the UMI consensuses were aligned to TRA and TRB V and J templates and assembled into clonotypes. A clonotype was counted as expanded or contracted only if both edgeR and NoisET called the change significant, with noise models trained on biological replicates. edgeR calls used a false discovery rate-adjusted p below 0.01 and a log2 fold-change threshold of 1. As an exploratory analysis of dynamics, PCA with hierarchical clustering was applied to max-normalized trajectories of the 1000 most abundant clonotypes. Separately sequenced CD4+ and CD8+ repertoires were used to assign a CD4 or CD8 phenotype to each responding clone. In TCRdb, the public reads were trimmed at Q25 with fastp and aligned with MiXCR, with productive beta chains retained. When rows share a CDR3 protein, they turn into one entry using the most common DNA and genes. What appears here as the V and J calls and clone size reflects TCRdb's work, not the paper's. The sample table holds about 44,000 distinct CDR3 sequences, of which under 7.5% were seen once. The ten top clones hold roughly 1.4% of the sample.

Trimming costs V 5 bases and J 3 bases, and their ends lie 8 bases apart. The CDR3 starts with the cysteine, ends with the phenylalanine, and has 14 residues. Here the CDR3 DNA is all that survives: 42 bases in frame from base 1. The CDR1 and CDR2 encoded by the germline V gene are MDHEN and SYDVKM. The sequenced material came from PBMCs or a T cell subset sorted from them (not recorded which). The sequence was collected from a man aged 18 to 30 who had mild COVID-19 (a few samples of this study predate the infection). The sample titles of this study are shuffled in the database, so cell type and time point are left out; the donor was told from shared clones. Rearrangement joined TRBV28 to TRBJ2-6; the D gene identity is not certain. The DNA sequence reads TGTGCCAGCAGTACGTTCCTTGGGGCCAACGTCCTGACTTTC. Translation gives CASSTFLGANVLTF.